This T cell receptor (beta chain) derives from a study of monozygotic twins with inflammatory bowel disease. The study's findings and limits: The study found lower TCRbeta diversity (inverse Simpson) in IBD patients than in healthy co-twins.

For both chains, the TCRalpha and TCRbeta cDNA went through two nested PCRs of around 15 and 9 cycles. TCRdb reprocessed the 5' RACE reads, keeping one entry per CDR3 protein, no DNA. This repertoire comprises about 350,000 distinct CDR3 sequences; its ten largest clones make up 2%. A word on this clonotype: Its antigen is unknown.

The CDR3 has 13 residues. Sampling involved one blood draw (about 2.3 ml) for every donor. The clonotype comes from a human donor with ulcerative colitis or Crohn's disease, or a healthy co-twin of an affected twin (not recorded which). This rearrangement joins TRBV12-3 or TRBV12-4 to TRBJ1-3. Sequenced sample: blood. CDR3 sequence reads: CASRRDHRNTIYF.